This T cell receptor beta chain stems from a study of cytomegalovirus exposure and HLA in healthy donors. In this sample, this clone turned up a few times. Germline CDR1 and CDR2: SGHRS and YFSETQ. V was clipped by 3 bases and J by 2 bases; unmatched bases: 4. The CDR3 length is 14 residues. The study ran its PCR with 60 Vbeta and 13 Jbeta primers. Sequencing was performed with immunoSEQ multiplex PCR; in TCRdb, only in-frame clones are kept and a portion is missing. Here the sample spans fewer than 140,000 clones, 65% to 80% being singletons. The chain combines TRBV5-1 with TRBJ2-5; 7 bases line up with TRBD1. Sequencing was carried out using PBMCs. This receptor was obtained from a man between 60 and 75 years old in good health and CMV-seronegative. CDR3 region: CASSSLGQQETQYF. CDR3 nucleotides: TGCGCCAGCAGCTCCCTGGGACAGCAAGAGACCCAGTACTTC.